This TCR beta chain was identified in a study of shared clonotypes between healthy human individuals. On this clone: Different DNA sequences within this sample yield the same CDR3.

This CDR3 comprises 14 residues. Trimming cost V 5 bases and J 2 bases; bases outside gene matches: 5. Germline V gene sequence: CDR1 LNHDA, CDR2 SQIVND (reference sequence). Positive CCR7 selection of CD45RO-negative cells yielded the naive CD8 cells, and terminally differentiated effector memory CD45RA+ cells were excluded. There were only Caucasian adults among the donors, and all lived in Nashville, Tennessee. Assay used: immunoSEQ multiplex PCR; TCRdb lists only in-frame clones, some missing. The table lists roughly 2,000,000 clones, roughly 94% of them singletons, with around 1% in the top ten.

The sequence derives from a man aged 18 to 30 in good health. The sequencing sample was made of naive CD8+ T cells sorted from blood. The rearrangement uses TRBV19 and TRBJ1-2; 7 bases align to TRBD1. The CDR3 nucleotides are TGTGCCAGTAGTCCGGCGACAGGGAACTATGGCTACACCTTC. Protein: CASSPATGNYGYTF.